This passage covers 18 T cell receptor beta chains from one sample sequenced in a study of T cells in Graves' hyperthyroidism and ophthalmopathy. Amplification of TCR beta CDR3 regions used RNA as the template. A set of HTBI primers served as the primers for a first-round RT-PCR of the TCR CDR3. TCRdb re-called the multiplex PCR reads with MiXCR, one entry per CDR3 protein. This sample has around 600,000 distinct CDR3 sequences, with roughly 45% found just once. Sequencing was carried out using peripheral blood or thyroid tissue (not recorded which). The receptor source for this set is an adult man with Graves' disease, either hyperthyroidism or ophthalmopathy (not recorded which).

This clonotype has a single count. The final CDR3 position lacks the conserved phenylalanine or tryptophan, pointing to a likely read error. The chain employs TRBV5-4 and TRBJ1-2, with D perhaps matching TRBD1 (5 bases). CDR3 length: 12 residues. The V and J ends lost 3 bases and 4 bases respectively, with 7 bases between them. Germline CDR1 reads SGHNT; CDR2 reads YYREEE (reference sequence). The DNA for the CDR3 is TGTGCCAGCAGCTGGGGGGGCTATGGCTACACCATC. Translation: CASSWGGYGYTI.

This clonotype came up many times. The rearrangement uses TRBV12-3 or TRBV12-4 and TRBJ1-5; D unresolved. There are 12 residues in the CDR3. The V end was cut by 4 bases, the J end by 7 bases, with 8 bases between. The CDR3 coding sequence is TGTGCCAGCAGTTGGGGTGGGCAGCCCCAGCATTTT. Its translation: CASSWGGQPQHF.

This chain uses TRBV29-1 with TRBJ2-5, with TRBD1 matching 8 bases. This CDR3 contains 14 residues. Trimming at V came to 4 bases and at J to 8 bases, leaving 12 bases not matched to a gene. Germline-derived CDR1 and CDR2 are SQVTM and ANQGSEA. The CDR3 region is CSVGTGTGEETQYF. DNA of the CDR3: TGCAGCGTTGGGACAGGGACAGGCGAGGAAACCCAGTACTTC.

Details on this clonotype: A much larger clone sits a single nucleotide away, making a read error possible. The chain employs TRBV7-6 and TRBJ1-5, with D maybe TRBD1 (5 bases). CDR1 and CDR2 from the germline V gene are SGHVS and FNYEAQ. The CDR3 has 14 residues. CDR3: CASSPDSVNQLQHF. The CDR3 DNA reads TGTGCCAGCAGCCCCGACAGCGTCAATCAGCTCCAGCATTTT.

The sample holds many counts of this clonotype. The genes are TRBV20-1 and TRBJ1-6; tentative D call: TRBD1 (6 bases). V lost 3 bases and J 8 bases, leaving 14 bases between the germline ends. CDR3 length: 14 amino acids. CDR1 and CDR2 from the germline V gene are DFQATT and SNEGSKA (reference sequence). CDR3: CSARRGQTYSPLHF. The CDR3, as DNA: TGCAGTGCTAGGAGAGGACAGACTTATTCACCCCTCCACTTT.

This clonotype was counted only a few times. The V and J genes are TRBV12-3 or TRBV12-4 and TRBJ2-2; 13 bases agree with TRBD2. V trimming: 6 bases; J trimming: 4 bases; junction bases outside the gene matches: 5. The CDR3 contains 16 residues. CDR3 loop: CASSGLAGAITGELFF. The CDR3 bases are TGTGCCAGCAGCGGACTAGCGGGGGCCATCACCGGGGAGCTGTTTTTT.

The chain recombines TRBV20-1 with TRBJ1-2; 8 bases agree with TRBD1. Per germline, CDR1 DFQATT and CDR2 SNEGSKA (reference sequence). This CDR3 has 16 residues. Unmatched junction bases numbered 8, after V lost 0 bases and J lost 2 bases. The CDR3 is CSAREYGTGGNYGYTF. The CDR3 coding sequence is TGCAGTGCTAGAGAATATGGGACAGGCGGGAACTATGGCTACACCTTC.

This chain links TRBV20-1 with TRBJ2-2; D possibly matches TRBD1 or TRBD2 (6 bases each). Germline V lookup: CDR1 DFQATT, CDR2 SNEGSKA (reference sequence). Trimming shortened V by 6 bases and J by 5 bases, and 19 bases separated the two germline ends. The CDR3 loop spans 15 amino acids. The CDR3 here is CSAVEMQGRTGELFF. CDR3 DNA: TGCAGTGCCGTAGAGATGCAGGGGAGGACCGGGGAGCTGTTTTTT.

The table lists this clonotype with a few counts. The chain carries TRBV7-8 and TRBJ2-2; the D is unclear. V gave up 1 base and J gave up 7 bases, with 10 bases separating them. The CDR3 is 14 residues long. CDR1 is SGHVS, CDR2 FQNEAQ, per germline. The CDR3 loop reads CASSLDRDGGELFF. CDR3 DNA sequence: TGTGCCAGCAGCTTAGACAGAGACGGCGGGGAGCTGTTTTTT.

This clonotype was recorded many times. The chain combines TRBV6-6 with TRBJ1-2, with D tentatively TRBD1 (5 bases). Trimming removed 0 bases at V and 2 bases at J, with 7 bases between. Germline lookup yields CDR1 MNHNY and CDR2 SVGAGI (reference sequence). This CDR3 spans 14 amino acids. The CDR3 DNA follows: TGTGCCAGCAGTTACTCGGGGGAGAACTATGGCTACACCTTC. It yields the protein CASSYSGENYGYTF.

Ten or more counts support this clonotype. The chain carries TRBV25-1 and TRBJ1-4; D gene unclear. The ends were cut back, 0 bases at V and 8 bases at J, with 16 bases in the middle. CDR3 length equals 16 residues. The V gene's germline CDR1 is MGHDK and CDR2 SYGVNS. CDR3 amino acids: CASSEYGQAGLEKLFF. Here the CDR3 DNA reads TGTGCCAGCAGTGAATACGGCCAGGCGGGTTTGGAAAAACTGTTTTTT.

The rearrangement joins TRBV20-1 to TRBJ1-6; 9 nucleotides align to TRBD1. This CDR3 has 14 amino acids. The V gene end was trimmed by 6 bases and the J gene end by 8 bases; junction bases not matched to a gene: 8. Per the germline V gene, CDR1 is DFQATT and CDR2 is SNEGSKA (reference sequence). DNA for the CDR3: TGCAGTGCACTGGACAGGGGCCGGGATTCACCCCTCCACTTT. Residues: CSALDRGRDSPLHF.

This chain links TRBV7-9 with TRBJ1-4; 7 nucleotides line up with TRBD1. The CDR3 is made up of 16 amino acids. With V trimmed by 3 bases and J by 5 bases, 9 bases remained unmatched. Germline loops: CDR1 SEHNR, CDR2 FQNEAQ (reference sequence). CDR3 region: CASSFNRGLLNEKLFF. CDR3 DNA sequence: TGTGCCAGCAGCTTTAACAGGGGACTCCTGAATGAAAAACTGTTTTTT. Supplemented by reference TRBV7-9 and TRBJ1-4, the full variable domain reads DTGVSQNPRHKITKRGQNVTFRCDPISEHNRLYWYRQTLGQGPEFLTYFQNEAQLEKSRLLSDRFSAERPKGSFSTLEIQRTEQGDSAMYLCASSFNRGLLNEKLFFGSGTQLSVL.

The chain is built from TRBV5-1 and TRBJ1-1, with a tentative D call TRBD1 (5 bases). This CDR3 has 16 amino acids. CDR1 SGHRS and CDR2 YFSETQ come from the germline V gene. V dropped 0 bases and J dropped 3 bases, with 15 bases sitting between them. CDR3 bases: TGCGCCAGCAGCTTGGACAGGTTAGGGGAGTACACTGAAGCTTTCTTT. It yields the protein CASSLDRLGEYTEAFF. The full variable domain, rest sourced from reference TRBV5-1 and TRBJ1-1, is KAGVTQTPRYLIKTRGQQVTLSCSPISGHRSVSWYQQTPGQGLQFLFEYFSETQRNKGNFPGRFSGRQFSNSRSEMNVSTLELGDSALYLCASSLDRLGEYTEAFFGQGTRLTVV.

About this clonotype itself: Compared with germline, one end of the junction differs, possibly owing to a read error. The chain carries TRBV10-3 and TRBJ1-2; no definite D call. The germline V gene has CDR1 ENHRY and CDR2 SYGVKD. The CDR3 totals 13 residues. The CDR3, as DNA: TGTGCCAGCAGTGAAGCACGGAACTATGGCTACACCTTC. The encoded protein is CASSEARNYGYTF.

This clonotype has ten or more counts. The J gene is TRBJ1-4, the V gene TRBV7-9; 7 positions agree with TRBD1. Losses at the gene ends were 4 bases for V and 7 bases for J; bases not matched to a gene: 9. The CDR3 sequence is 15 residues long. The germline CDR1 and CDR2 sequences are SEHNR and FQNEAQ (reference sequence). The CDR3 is CASSSGQEEREKLFF. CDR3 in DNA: TGTGCCAGCAGCTCCGGACAGGAGGAGCGTGAAAAACTGTTTTTT.

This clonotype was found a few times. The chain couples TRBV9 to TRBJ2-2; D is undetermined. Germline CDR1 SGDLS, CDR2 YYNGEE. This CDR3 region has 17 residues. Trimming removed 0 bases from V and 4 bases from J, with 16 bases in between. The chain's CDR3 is CASSVGATSSGTGELFF. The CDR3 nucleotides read TGTGCCAGCAGCGTAGGAGCAACTTCCTCCGGCACCGGGGAGCTGTTTTTT.

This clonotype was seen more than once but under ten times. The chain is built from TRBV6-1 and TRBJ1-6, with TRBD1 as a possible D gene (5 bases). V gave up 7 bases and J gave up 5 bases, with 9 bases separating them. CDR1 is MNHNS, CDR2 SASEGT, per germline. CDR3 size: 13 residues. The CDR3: CASMTANNSPLHF. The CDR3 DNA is TGTGCCAGCATGACAGCAAATAATTCACCCCTCCACTTT.